The 19 T cell receptor beta chains below come from one sample, sequenced in a study of CD4 T cells in relation to SARS-CoV-2 and coronaviruses. Sequenced by immunoSEQ multiplex PCR; TCRdb stores in-frame clones only, minus some. The data show 55,000 to 70,000 clones, 90% to 95% seen once. CD4+ T cells from unexposed donors were obtained before the COVID-19 pandemic (2011-2018). Sequencing input: naive CD4+ T cells from PBMCs. This sample's subset: naive CD4+ T cells isolated by negative enrichment. All receptors come from a human donor in good health.

This CDR3 is CASSYRSFEKLFF. Written as DNA, the CDR3 is TGTGCCAGCAGTTACCGAAGTTTTGAAAAACTGTTTTTT. This chain joins TRBV6-6 and TRBJ1-4; D unresolved. This CDR3 has 13 residues. Germline assignment: CDR1 MNHNY and CDR2 SVGAGI (reference sequence). Trimming cost V 2 bases and J 7 bases, with 8 bases left between them.

The chain has TRBV24-1 and TRBJ1-2, with TRBD1 identical over 11 bases. This CDR3 spans 15 amino acids. The J segment lost 1 base and the V segment lost 9 bases, leaving 6 bases of the junction unmatched. The germline gives CDR1 KGHDR, CDR2 SFDVKD. In DNA form, the CDR3 reads TGTGCCACCGAGGACAGGGGGCAATATAACTATGGCTACACCTTC. It specifies CATEDRGQYNYGYTF.

The V and J genes are TRBV18 and TRBJ2-5; no definite D call. This CDR3 spans 14 amino acids. V was cut by 1 base and J by 0 bases, with 6 bases left in between. The germline CDR1 and CDR2 sequences are KGHSH and LQKENI. The CDR3 spells CASSPLRNQETQYF. The CDR3 DNA reads as TGTGCCAGCTCACCACTCCGCAACCAAGAGACCCAGTACTTC. Full variable domain (outside the CDR3, taken from reference TRBV18 and TRBJ2-5): NAGVMQNPRHLVRRRGQEARLRCSPMKGHSHVYWYRQLPEEGLKFMVYLQKENIIDESGMPKERFSAEFPKEGPSILRIQQVVRGDSAAYFCASSPLRNQETQYFGPGTRLLVL.

This chain links TRBV9 with TRBJ2-1; tentative D call: TRBD2 (6 bases). CDR3 length equals 17 residues. Trimming shortened V by 0 bases and J by 4 bases, and 17 bases separated the two germline ends. Per the germline V gene, CDR1 is SGDLS and CDR2 is YYNGEE. The CDR3 nucleotides are TGTGCCAGCAGCGTAGATCAGGGCGGGATCCCATACAATGAGCAGTTCTTC. Translation gives CASSVDQGGIPYNEQFF.

The V and J genes are TRBV5-1 and TRBJ2-3; possible D gene TRBD1, 5 bases. Germline CDR1 is SGHRS and CDR2 is YFSETQ. Trimming pared 1 base from V and 2 bases from J, leaving 11 bases between. This CDR3 is built from 15 residues. CDR3 amino acids: CASSLLGVYTDTQYF. CDR3 in DNA: TGCGCCAGCAGCTTGTTAGGGGTCTACACAGATACGCAGTATTTT.

The V and J genes are TRBV4-3 and TRBJ2-2; maybe TRBD2 (8 bases). The CDR3 consists of 17 residues. Germline CDR1 LGHNA, CDR2 YSLEER. The V end lost 3 bases, the J end lost 4 bases, and 18 bases lay between the germline ends. The DNA for the CDR3 is TGCGCCAGCAGCCATTTCGGACAGGCGGGGGGCACCGGGGAGCTGTTTTTT. It specifies CASSHFGQAGGTGELFF.

CDR3 in DNA: TGTGCCAGCAGGCCCCGGGACTTCACCTACAATGAGCAGTTCTTC. This sequence encodes CASRPRDFTYNEQFF. The J gene is TRBJ2-1, the V gene TRBV6-5, with D possibly being TRBD2 (6 bases). V gave up 6 bases and J gave up 2 bases, with 14 bases separating them. CDR1 MNHEY and CDR2 SVGAGI come from the germline V gene. The CDR3 runs to 15 residues.

The chain carries TRBV5-1 and TRBJ2-3; 7 bases line up with TRBD1. Trimming cost V 2 bases and J 7 bases; bases outside gene matches: 10. CDR3 length: 15 amino acids. Germline CDR1 is SGHRS and CDR2 is YFSETQ. The DNA for the CDR3 is TGCGCCAGCAGCTTCCCTAACGCACAGGGGCATACGCAGTATTTT. Its protein is CASSFPNAQGHTQYF.

J is TRBJ2-1 and V is TRBV7-8, with 9 bases matching TRBD1. The CDR3 is made up of 14 amino acids. Germline CDR1 and CDR2: SGHVS and FQNEAQ. V lost 5 bases and J lost 8; bases outside the gene matches: 7. CDR3 coding DNA: TGTGCCAGCAGCGCCGGGACAGGGCCCCATGAGCAGTTCTTC. As protein: CASSAGTGPHEQFF.

V usage is TRBV10-3 and J usage is TRBJ1-1; 7 nucleotides line up with TRBD1. V trimming: 2 bases; J trimming: 0 bases; junction bases outside the gene matches: 12. In germline, CDR1 is ENHRY, CDR2 SYGVKD. This CDR3 contains 18 residues. The CDR3 DNA reads TGTGCCATCAGTGAGGTGGCGGGACAGACCCATGTGAACACTGAAGCTTTCTTT. Its translation is CAISEVAGQTHVNTEAFF.

This clone was observed a single time. The chain has TRBV2 and TRBJ1-5; 7 bases are shared with TRBD1. The V gene end was trimmed by 4 bases and the J gene end by 7 bases; junction bases not matched to a gene: 4. The V gene's germline CDR1 is SNHLY and CDR2 FYNNEI. This CDR3 region has 13 residues. The DNA for the CDR3 is TGTGCCAGCAGTGGACAGGGCGGACAGCCCCAGCATTTT. Protein product: CASSGQGGQPQHF.

V is TRBV9 and J is TRBJ2-7; D uncertain. The V gene lost 4 bases and the J gene lost 4 bases, with 15 bases spanning the gap. Germline V gene data show CDR1 as SGDLS and CDR2 as YYNGEE. The CDR3 runs 14 residues. CDR3 loop: CASSLGQNNYEQYF. Written as DNA, the CDR3 is TGTGCCAGCAGCTTAGGTCAGAATAATTACGAGCAGTACTTC.

The J gene is TRBJ2-1, the V gene TRBV25-1; 10 nucleotides match TRBD1. The germline V gene encodes CDR1 MGHDK and CDR2 SYGVNS. The trim removed 4 bases at V and 4 bases at J, leaving 10 bases unmatched. The CDR3 has 17 amino acids. The CDR3 DNA reads as TGTGCCAGCAGTGGATTACCTGGGACAGGGGTTTACAATGAGCAGTTCTTC. It is translated as CASSGLPGTGVYNEQFF.

The chain combines TRBV28 with TRBJ1-1; unclear D gene. V was pared by 5 bases and J by 2 bases, with 21 bases between. The CDR3 has 17 residues. CDR1 is MDHEN and CDR2 is SYDVKM in the germline V gene. The CDR3, as DNA: TGTGCCAGCAGTGGGAAAATTTCTTTACTTTTCAACACTGAAGCTTTCTTT. The encoded protein is CASSGKISLLFNTEAFF.

CDR3 bases: TGTGCCAGCAGCCCGCGTGGGACTAATGAAAAACTGTTTTTT. Protein: CASSPRGTNEKLFF. This chain uses TRBV9 with TRBJ1-4; D unresolved. Trimming removed 4 bases from V and 2 bases from J, with 9 bases in between. Germline V gene sequence: CDR1 SGDLS, CDR2 YYNGEE. The CDR3 has 14 amino acids.

The chain links TRBV27 to TRBJ2-3; 7 positions match TRBD1. There are 13 residues in the CDR3. The germline V gene has CDR1 MNHEY and CDR2 SMNVEV (reference sequence). V was clipped by 1 base and J by 5 bases; unmatched bases: 0. CDR3: CASSLYRGDTQYF. The CDR3 DNA reads as TGTGCCAGCAGTTTATACAGGGGAGATACGCAGTATTTT.

This clone was detected only once. This rearrangement joins TRBV4-2 to TRBJ2-7; 10 bases agree with TRBD2. Germline V gene sequence: CDR1 LGHNA, CDR2 YNFKEQ. The CDR3 has 16 residues. Trimming at V came to 0 bases and at J to 2 bases, leaving 4 bases not matched to a gene. CDR3 sequence reads: CASSQDRSGRPYEQYF. The CDR3 DNA is TGTGCCAGCAGCCAAGATCGTAGCGGGAGGCCCTACGAGCAGTACTTC.

V usage is TRBV5-1 and J usage is TRBJ2-1; D is unclear. The V end was cut by 1 base, the J end by 6 bases, with 8 bases between. There are 13 residues in the CDR3. CDR1 and CDR2 from the germline V gene are SGHRS and YFSETQ. CDR3 amino acids: CASSLTGSNEQFF. The CDR3 DNA reads as TGCGCCAGCAGCTTGACTGGCTCCAATGAGCAGTTCTTC. Filled out from reference TRBV5-1 and TRBJ2-1, the complete variable domain reads KAGVTQTPRYLIKTRGQQVTLSCSPISGHRSVSWYQQTPGQGLQFLFEYFSETQRNKGNFPGRFSGRQFSNSRSEMNVSTLELGDSALYLCASSLTGSNEQFFGPGTRLTVL.

CDR3 loop: CASSVNRQGEAFF. CDR3 in DNA: TGTGCCAGCAGCGTAAACAGACAGGGTGAAGCTTTCTTT. This chain joins TRBV9 and TRBJ1-1, with 7 bases matching TRBD1. V trimming: 1 base; J trimming: 7 bases; junction bases outside the gene matches: 4. The CDR3 is 13 amino acids. Germline V gene sequence: CDR1 SGDLS, CDR2 YYNGEE.